A selection of T cell receptor beta chains follows, all from one sample in a study of identifying expanded T cells in peripheral blood. Assay: immunoSEQ multiplex PCR; the TCRdb copy retains only in-frame clones and omits some. Here the sample spans 50,000 to 60,000 clones, about 83% being singletons. The sequencing input was blood. The source is a person aged 18-70 years in good health. Each CDR3 is given with its conserved first and last residue. The D gene is left open where the match is weak. The size entry is marked missing in some rows and otherwise reads once, few, many or a size class.

J gene,V gene,D gene,clone size,CDR3 DNA,CDR3 protein
TRBJ2-7,TRBV28,.,.,TGTGCCAGCAGTCTTCCCGGACCCCGCGGCTACGAGCAGTACTTC,CASSLPGPRGYEQYF
TRBJ1-5,TRBV7-9,.,few,TGTGCCAGCGCGTGGCCCCAGCATTTT,CASAWPQHF
TRBJ2-1,TRBV11-3,.,.,TGTGCCAGCAGCTCGGTTCGGAATGAGCAGTTCTTC,CASSSVRNEQFF
TRBJ1-2,TRBV6-1,.,.,TGTGCCAGCAGACTAGAAGACCTGTTGGACTATGGCTACACCTTC,CASRLEDLLDYGYTF
TRBJ2-2,TRBV19,TRBD2,.,TGTGCCAGCCGCGGGGGGGTCGGCACCGGGGAGCTGTTTTTT,CASRGGVGTGELFF
TRBJ1-4,TRBV7-8,.,.,TGTGCCAGCAGCTTAAACAGAGTCGCAACTAATGAAAAACTGTTTTTT,CASSLNRVATNEKLFF
TRBJ2-1,TRBV5-1,.,few,TGCGCCAGCAGCGAGCCTCGCCTAGCTGACAATGAGCAGTTCTTC,CASSEPRLADNEQFF
TRBJ2-7,TRBV4-3,.,.,TGCGCCAGCAGCCAAGATAAGGACGGCTACGAGCAGTACTTC,CASSQDKDGYEQYF
TRBJ2-3,TRBV30,TRBD2,.,TGTGCCTGCGGGGGGGGCACAGATACGCAGTATTTT,CACGGGTDTQYF
TRBJ2-7,TRBV7-6,TRBD1,.,TGTGCCAGCAGCCCAACCCCGGGACAGGGCGGAGGAGAGCAGTACTTC,CASSPTPGQGGGEQYF
TRBJ1-6,TRBV18,.,few,TGTGCCAGCTCACCGGGGGTAACAAATAATTCACCCCTCCACTTT,CASSPGVTNNSPLHF
TRBJ1-6,TRBV30,.,few,TGTGCCTGGAGCAGGGTAAATTCACCCCTCCACTTT,CAWSRVNSPLHF
TRBJ2-2,TRBV27,.,.,TGTGCCAGCAGTAAAATTGCCGGGGAGCTGTTTTTT,CASSKIAGELFF
TRBJ1-2,TRBV6-5,.,.,TGTGCCAGCAGTTACTCGGGGTTTGGGGACTATGGCTACACCTTC,CASSYSGFGDYGYTF
TRBJ1-6,TRBV6-1,.,.,TGTGCCAGCAGTGAAGTCCTAGGTTCTGGTAATTCACCCCTCCACTTT,CASSEVLGSGNSPLHF
TRBJ1-5,TRBV30,.,few,TGTGCCTGGAGCCCAGGCCAGGGCAATCAGCCCCAGCATTTT,CAWSPGQGNQPQHF
TRBJ2-7,TRBV19,.,few,TGTGCCAGTAGTACAGGGCTTCCCTTCGGCGAGCAGTACTTC,CASSTGLPFGEQYF